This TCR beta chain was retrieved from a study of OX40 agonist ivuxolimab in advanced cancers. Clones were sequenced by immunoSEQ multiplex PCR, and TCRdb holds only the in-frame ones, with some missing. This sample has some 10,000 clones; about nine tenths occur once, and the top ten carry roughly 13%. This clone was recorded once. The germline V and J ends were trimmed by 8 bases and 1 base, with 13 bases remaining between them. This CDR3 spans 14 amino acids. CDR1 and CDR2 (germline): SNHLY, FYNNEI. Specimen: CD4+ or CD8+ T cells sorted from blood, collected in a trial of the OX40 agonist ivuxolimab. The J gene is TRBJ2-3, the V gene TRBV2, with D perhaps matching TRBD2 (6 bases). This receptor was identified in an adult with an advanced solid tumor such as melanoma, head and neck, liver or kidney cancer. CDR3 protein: CASGTGQGTDTQYF. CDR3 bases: TGTGCCAGCGGGACTGGCCAGGGCACAGATACGCAGTATTTT.